Below are 21 T cell receptor beta chains sequenced from a single sample in a study of T cells after yellow fever vaccination. TCRdb re-called the 5' RACE reads with MiXCR, one entry per CDR3 protein. The sample consists of 310,000 or so distinct CDR3 sequences, approximately 3.9% of them appearing once. Sequenced here: PBMCs, sampled on the day of the yellow fever booster vaccination. The source of these receptors is a man aged 18 to 35 who received the YFV17D yellow fever vaccine.

This clonotype was seen repeatedly, ten times or more. The rearrangement joins TRBV6-2 or TRBV6-3 to TRBJ2-7; 14 positions match TRBD2. Losses at the gene ends were 2 bases for V and 3 bases for J; bases not matched to a gene: 15. Per the germline V gene, CDR1 is MNHEY and CDR2 is SVGEGT. The CDR3 contains 20 residues. CDR3 loop: CASSYPGLAGGPGLNYEQYV. DNA for the CDR3: TGTGCCAGCAGTTACCCCGGACTAGCGGGGGGCCCTGGCCTTAACTACGAGCAGTACGTC.

The chain has TRBV15 and TRBJ2-2; D remains ambiguous. The CDR3 consists of 16 residues. Germline CDR1 and CDR2: LNHNV and YYDKDF (reference sequence). V dropped 9 bases and J dropped 2 bases, with 19 bases sitting between them. CDR3 amino acids: CATPQNPAVNTGELFF. The CDR3 bases are TGTGCCACACCTCAGAATCCGGCCGTAAACACCGGGGAGCTGTTTTTT.

This clonotype was seen a handful of times. The J gene is TRBJ1-1, the V gene TRBV4-1, with a weak D call TRBD1 (5 bases). The ends were cut back, 4 bases at V and 12 bases at J, with 21 bases in the middle. Germline V gene lookup returns CDR1 MGHRA and CDR2 YSYEKL. The CDR3 loop spans 14 amino acids. CDR3 loop: CASSPVGLLGETFF. DNA for the CDR3: TGCGCCAGCAGCCCGGTGGGACTATTGGGGGAAACTTTCTTT.

At least ten counts were recorded for this clonotype. The chain's CDR3 is CASSVTEETQYF. The CDR3 nucleotides read TGTGCCAGCAGCGTAACCGAAGAGACCCAGTACTTC. The V and J genes are TRBV9 and TRBJ2-5; unclear D gene. Germline V lookup: CDR1 SGDLS, CDR2 YYNGEE. Between the trimmed V and J ends, which lost 1 base and 3 bases, there was a span of 4 bases. This CDR3 has 12 amino acids.

This clonotype was counted a few times. The CDR3 region is CASSLGRGHPQETQYF. The CDR3 bases are TGTGCCAGCAGTTTAGGCAGAGGGCATCCCCAAGAGACCCAGTACTTC. The V gene is TRBV12-3 or TRBV12-4, the J gene TRBJ2-5, with D tentatively TRBD2 (5 bases). The germline V and J ends were trimmed by 1 base and 1 base, with 13 bases remaining between them. The CDR3 is made up of 16 amino acids.

CDR3 in amino acids: CASSSKGTVLGGVYNSPLHF. CDR3 coding DNA: TGTGCCAGCAGCTCAAAGGGCACAGTCCTGGGGGGAGTCTACAATTCACCCCTCCACTTT. The genes are TRBV7-2 and TRBJ1-6; D may be TRBD1 (5 bases). Trimming removed 4 bases at V and 7 bases at J, with 29 bases between. The CDR3 has 20 amino acids. Germline CDR1 and CDR2: SGHTA and FQGNSA.

The chain links TRBV10-3 to TRBJ1-5; D call uncertain. The germline V gene encodes CDR1 ENHRY and CDR2 SYGVKD. The CDR3 runs to 16 residues. The V end lost 3 bases, the J end lost 3 bases, and 15 bases lay between the germline ends. The CDR3 sequence is CAISEMGPMSNQPQHF. The DNA for the CDR3 is TGTGCCATCAGTGAAATGGGCCCGATGTCCAATCAGCCCCAGCATTTT.

This clonotype was picked up a small number of times. The chain has TRBV12-3 or TRBV12-4 and TRBJ2-5; 9 nucleotides align to TRBD2. This CDR3 contains 16 residues. V dropped 3 bases and J dropped 4; count of bases not matched to a gene: 9. The CDR3 nucleotides read TGTGCCAGCAGTTTGGGGCAGCGGGGGGCCTCAGAGACCCAGTACTTC. This translates into CASSLGQRGASETQYF.

Only a few counts were recorded for this clonotype. The gene calls are TRBV7-2 and TRBJ2-6, with 9 bases matching TRBD2. Germline CDR1 and CDR2: SGHTA and FQGNSA. V shed 9 bases, J shed 4 bases, and the junction held 13 bases outside the gene matches. The CDR3 loop spans 17 amino acids. CDR3 amino acids: CASRRSGGPTGANVLTF. CDR3 DNA: TGTGCCAGTAGACGGAGCGGGGGGCCGACGGGGGCCAACGTCCTGACTTTC.

For this clonotype: The germline gene is not matched at one end of the junction; a read error may be the cause. The rearrangement joins TRBV7-9 to TRBJ1-1, with no clear D. The CDR3 length is 16 residues. Germline V CDR1 and CDR2: SEHNR, FQNEAQ (reference sequence). The DNA of the CDR3 is TGTGCCAGCAGCTTAGAGACCCTCTTTAGGAACTCTGAAGCTTTCTTT. Protein product: CASSLETLFRNSEAFF.

The sample holds many counts of this clonotype. The chain recombines TRBV7-9 with TRBJ2-4; 7 bases fit TRBD1. After removal of 5 bases from V and 2 bases from J, the junction contained 6 bases not matched to a gene. The germline gives CDR1 SEHNR, CDR2 FQNEAQ (reference sequence). The CDR3 contains 15 residues. CDR3 DNA sequence: TGTGCCAGCAGCACCTCGACAGGGCCCAAAAACATTCAGTACTTC. It is translated as CASSTSTGPKNIQYF.

In its sample, this clonotype was seen many times. The J gene is TRBJ1-2, the V gene TRBV11-1; D is unclear. The germline gives CDR1 SGHAT, CDR2 FQDESV (reference sequence). The CDR3 length is 14 residues. V lost 1 base and J lost 3, with 9 bases in between. CDR3 sequence: CASSLGWQDYGYTF. The CDR3 nucleotides read TGTGCCAGCAGCTTAGGGTGGCAGGACTATGGCTACACCTTC.

This clonotype was seen ten or more times. CDR3 nucleotides: TGCGCCAGCAGCCAAAGATCGTCTGCACTCGCCGGGGAGCTGTTTTTT. It is translated as CASSQRSSALAGELFF. J is TRBJ2-2 and V is TRBV4-1, with D uncertain. V was pared by 2 bases and J by 6 bases, with 16 bases between. CDR1 is MGHRA, CDR2 YSYEKL, per germline. CDR3 length equals 16 residues.

The gene calls are TRBV21-1 and TRBJ1-6; TRBD1 was called by the table and not checked on the DNA. TRBV21-1 is noted as a pseudogene. CDR3 size: 15 residues. CDR3 coding DNA: TGTGCCAGCACCGACAGGGGGTCGTGCGATTCACCCCTCCACTTT. Amino acids: CASTDRGSCDSPLHF.

This chain uses TRBV24-1 with TRBJ2-1; D remains unclear. The ends were cut back, 2 bases at V and 6 bases at J, with 4 bases in the middle. Germline V gene data show CDR1 as KGHDR and CDR2 as SFDVKD. This CDR3 comprises 12 residues. CDR3 DNA: TGTGCCACCAGTGATTGGTTCAATGAGCAGTTCTTC. Protein product: CATSDWFNEQFF.

Here the CDR3 reads CASSLVAGPETQYF. CDR3 DNA: TGCGCCAGCAGCTTGGTGGCGGGCCCGGAGACCCAGTACTTC. The rearrangement joins TRBV5-1 to TRBJ2-5; a possible D gene is TRBD2 (5 bases). This CDR3 comprises 14 residues. Germline V gene lookup returns CDR1 SGHRS and CDR2 YFSETQ. V dropped 0 bases and J dropped 5 bases, with 11 bases sitting between them. The whole variable domain, remainder taken from reference TRBV5-1 and TRBJ2-5, is KAGVTQTPRYLIKTRGQQVTLSCSPISGHRSVSWYQQTPGQGLQFLFEYFSETQRNKGNFPGRFSGRQFSNSRSEMNVSTLELGDSALYLCASSLVAGPETQYFGPGTRLLVL.

This clonotype has a handful of counts. The genes are TRBV12-5 and TRBJ2-7; TRBD1 matches at 10 bases. The V gene end was trimmed by 7 bases and the J gene end by 5 bases; junction bases not matched to a gene: 8. Germline CDR1 is LGHNT and CDR2 is FRNRAP. CDR3 length: 14 amino acids. The chain's CDR3 is CASAYGTGVHEQYF. Here the CDR3 DNA reads TGTGCTAGTGCCTACGGGACAGGGGTCCACGAGCAGTACTTC.

This clonotype was picked up many times. The rearrangement uses TRBV10-3 and TRBJ2-7, with TRBD1 matching over 7 bases. J lost 3 bases, V lost 6 bases, and 8 bases had no gene match. The CDR3 length is 14 residues. CDR1 is ENHRY and CDR2 is SYGVKD in the germline V gene. The CDR3 reads CAIRPPGQNYEQYF. The CDR3 nucleotides are TGTGCCATCAGGCCTCCGGGACAGAACTACGAGCAGTACTTC.

This clonotype was seen many times. The genes are TRBV10-3 and TRBJ2-3; the match to TRBD2 covers 8 bases. The germline V gene has CDR1 ENHRY and CDR2 SYGVKD. This CDR3 is built from 17 residues. V shed 0 bases and J 4 bases; nucleotides not matched to a gene: 9. CDR3 DNA: TGTGCCATCAGTGAGTCAATTGGGACTAGTCGTCCAGATACGCAGTATTTT. Translated: CAISESIGTSRPDTQYF.

This clonotype appeared many times. CDR3 nucleotides: TGTGCCAGCAGCGCTCCACGGATAGCGGTGAACACCGGGGAGCTGTTTTTT. Its translation: CASSAPRIAVNTGELFF. The chain uses TRBV7-9 and TRBJ2-2, with D possibly matching TRBD2 (6 bases). This CDR3 spans 17 amino acids. V dropped 5 bases and J dropped 1 base, with 17 bases sitting between them. Per germline, CDR1 SEHNR and CDR2 FQNEAQ (reference sequence).

The sample holds many counts of this clonotype. The rearrangement uses TRBV7-3 and TRBJ2-1; 7 bases agree with TRBD2. Per germline, CDR1 SGHTA and CDR2 FQGTGA. The trim removed 5 bases at V and 7 bases at J, leaving 11 bases unmatched. The CDR3 has 15 amino acids. The CDR3 DNA reads as TGTGCCAGCAGCCAGCTAGCGGCCCGCCAGAATGAGCAGTTCTTC. It encodes CASSQLAARQNEQFF.